Shown below are 16 T cell receptor beta chains from a single sample sequenced in a study of T cell responses to AZD1222 COVID-19 vaccine. Produced via immunoSEQ multiplex PCR; TCRdb's table is partial and in-frame only. The data contain more than 95,000 clones, 86% of them singletons. Source: peripheral blood, taken 28 days after the second AZD1222 dose. These receptors were taken from an adult who received the AZD1222 COVID-19 vaccine.

The V gene is TRBV6-5, the J gene TRBJ2-2, with unresolved D. Germline CDR1 is MNHEY and CDR2 is SVGAGI. V dropped 2 bases and J dropped 8 bases, with 9 bases sitting between them. CDR3 length: 13 residues. In nucleotides, the CDR3 is TGTGCCAGCAGTTACGTGGTTAGAGGGGAGCTGTTTTTT. It encodes CASSYVVRGELFF.

The chain carries TRBV10-3 and TRBJ1-3; D is unclear. Trimming took 5 bases from V and 4 from J, leaving 6 bases between them. The length of the CDR3 is 12 residues. Looked up from germline, CDR1 is ENHRY and CDR2 is SYGVKD. The CDR3 protein is CAISSVGNTIYF. CDR3 DNA sequence: TGTGCCATCAGTTCCGTCGGAAACACCATATATTTT.

A remark on this clone: The same CDR3 is also encoded by other DNA sequences in this sample. The rearrangement links TRBV5-1 to TRBJ1-1; D is unclear. Germline lookup yields CDR1 SGHRS and CDR2 YFSETQ. V was trimmed by 1 base and J by 2 bases, leaving 6 bases between them. CDR3 length: 13 amino acids. For the CDR3, the DNA is TGCGCCAGCAGCTTGCGAGTAAACACTGAAGCTTTCTTT. Residues: CASSLRVNTEAFF.

The chain links TRBV5-4 to TRBJ1-4; weak D call: TRBD1 (5 bases). Trimming removed 7 bases from V and 3 bases from J, with 16 bases in between. CDR1 is SGHNT, CDR2 YYREEE, per germline (reference sequence). The CDR3 extends over 15 amino acids. In DNA form, the CDR3 reads TGTGCCAGCTACCAGCAAGGGGTCGCTAATGAAAAACTGTTTTTT. Amino acid sequence: CASYQQGVANEKLFF.

The chain combines TRBV27 with TRBJ1-5; TRBD1 aligns across 9 bases. The CDR3 extends over 12 amino acids. Germline CDR1 reads MNHEY; CDR2 reads SMNVEV (reference sequence). Trimming at V came to 8 bases and at J to 6 bases, leaving 2 bases not matched to a gene. CDR3 amino acids: CASSDRGQPQHF. In DNA form, the CDR3 reads TGTGCCAGCTCGGACAGGGGTCAGCCCCAGCATTTT.

J is TRBJ1-2 and V is TRBV6-4; 7 nucleotides agree with TRBD1. Germline V gene sequence: CDR1 MRHNA, CDR2 SNTAGT. The V and J ends lost 6 bases and 9 bases, in that order; junction bases with no gene match: 7. The CDR3 extends over 12 amino acids. The chain's CDR3 is CASRKQGIRYTF. The CDR3 region has the DNA TGTGCCAGCAGGAAACAGGGGATCCGCTACACCTTC.

The chain joins TRBV5-1 to TRBJ1-4; TRBD1 matches 9 bases. CDR1 is SGHRS and CDR2 is YFSETQ in the germline V gene. The CDR3 is 14 amino acids. V lost 4 bases to trimming and J lost 6 bases; unmatched junction nucleotides: 4. The CDR3 reads CASSLDRGDEKLFF. As DNA, the CDR3 is TGCGCCAGCAGCCTGGACAGGGGTGATGAAAAACTGTTTTTT. Full variable domain (remainder filled in from reference TRBV5-1 and TRBJ1-4): KAGVTQTPRYLIKTRGQQVTLSCSPISGHRSVSWYQQTPGQGLQFLFEYFSETQRNKGNFPGRFSGRQFSNSRSEMNVSTLELGDSALYLCASSLDRGDEKLFFGSGTQLSVL.

In its sample, this clone was seen a few times. The CDR3: CASSQEIVKSYEQYF. The CDR3 nucleotides are TGCGCCAGCAGCCAGGAGATTGTAAAGTCCTACGAGCAGTACTTC. This rearrangement joins TRBV4-1 to TRBJ2-7; D is unclear. The V end lost 3 bases, the J end lost 1 base, and 13 bases lay between the germline ends. The CDR3 totals 15 residues. In germline, CDR1 is MGHRA, CDR2 YSYEKL.

The chain employs TRBV9 and TRBJ2-2, with 10 bases aligning to TRBD2. The CDR3 extends over 18 amino acids. Germline lookup yields CDR1 SGDLS and CDR2 YYNGEE. V lost 4 bases to trimming and J lost 7 bases; unmatched junction nucleotides: 16. CDR3 amino acids: CASSPLDRLAGDSGELFF. DNA of the CDR3: TGTGCCAGCAGCCCTCTGGACCGGCTAGCGGGAGATAGCGGGGAGCTGTTTTTT. Complete variable domain (other parts from reference TRBV9 and TRBJ2-2): DSGVTQTPKHLITATGQRVTLRCSPRSGDLSVYWYQQSLDQGLQFLIQYYNGEERAKGNILERFSAQQFPDLHSELNLSSLELGDSALYFCASSPLDRLAGDSGELFFGEGSRLTVL.

The V call is TRBV12-3 or TRBV12-4, the J call TRBJ1-2; D ambiguous. Trimming shortened V by 6 bases and J by 2 bases, and 10 bases separated the two germline ends. This CDR3 region has 13 residues. The CDR3, as DNA: TGTGCCAGCAGCCTGACGGGAAACTATGGCTACACCTTC. This codes for CASSLTGNYGYTF.

The rearrangement joins TRBV23-1 to TRBJ2-5; 12 bases are shared with TRBD2. TRBV23-1 is recorded as an ORF, its role being uncertain. V gave up 0 bases and J gave up 5 bases; unmatched junction bases: 16. The CDR3 has 20 residues. The CDR3 loop is CASSQSYGAPSGRVSETQYF. In DNA, the CDR3 is TGCGCCAGCAGTCAATCATACGGGGCCCCTAGCGGGAGGGTCTCTGAGACCCAGTACTTC.

A single count supports this clone. The rearrangement links TRBV6-1 to TRBJ2-5; 7 bases align to TRBD2. The germline V gene encodes CDR1 MNHNS and CDR2 SASEGT. CDR3 length: 15 residues. With 1 base clipped from V and 7 bases from J, the junction kept 9 bases outside the gene matches. CDR3 amino acids: CASSEGQRGRWTQYF. CDR3 sequence (DNA): TGTGCCAGCAGTGAAGGCCAGCGGGGACGGTGGACCCAGTACTTC.

The rearrangement joins TRBV10-2 to TRBJ2-2; D remains unclear. V lost 7 bases, J lost 6 bases, and 21 bases lay in between. Germline CDR1 reads WSHSY; CDR2 reads SAAADI. The CDR3 contains 16 residues. This CDR3 is CASTSRANRVAGELFF. For the CDR3, the DNA is TGCGCCAGCACCTCACGGGCGAATCGGGTGGCCGGGGAGCTGTTTTTT.

The rearrangement joins TRBV18 to TRBJ1-4, with 9 bases that match TRBD1. The CDR3 runs to 16 residues. Looked up from germline, CDR1 is KGHSH and CDR2 is LQKENI. V dropped 0 bases and J dropped 7; count of bases not matched to a gene: 6. The CDR3 DNA reads as TGTGCCAGCTCACCACCGGGACAGGGCTTTGGTGAAAAACTGTTTTTT. As protein: CASSPPGQGFGEKLFF.

The J gene is TRBJ1-2, the V gene TRBV19; 12 nucleotides line up with TRBD1. V lost 5 bases, J lost 7 bases, and 5 bases stayed unmatched. CDR1 is LNHDA and CDR2 is SQIVND in the germline V gene (reference sequence). The CDR3 totals 14 residues. DNA for the CDR3: TGTGCCAGTAGTTCGGGACAGGGGGCATTTGGCTACACCTTC. This codes for CASSSGQGAFGYTF.

In this sample, this clone turned up a few times. The chain uses TRBV30 and TRBJ1-3; D gene ambiguous. The V and J ends lost 2 bases and 0 bases respectively, with 8 bases between them. The CDR3 runs to 14 residues. Germline lookup yields CDR1 GTSNPN and CDR2 SVGIG (reference sequence). CDR3 sequence (DNA): TGTGCCTGGAGTAGGCTGCTCTCTGGAAACACCATATATTTT. This codes for CAWSRLLSGNTIYF.